This record looks at one T cell receptor beta chain sequence and its context. Antigen unknown. The source of the sample is a study of cytomegalovirus exposure and HLA in healthy donors. Across the study: About 179 million T cells yielded 100 million or so unique TCR beta sequences in earlier analysis.

Germline CDR1 and CDR2: SGHNT and YYREEE (reference sequence). After removal of 5 bases from V and 6 bases from J, the junction contained 5 bases not matched to a gene. The CDR3 runs 14 residues. Study-wide results and limits: A later analysis showed HLA-associated TCR beta chains outstripping equally common others in clonal expansion. The productive fraction for most TCR beta V segments was about 90% or about 30% in an earlier analysis. Later work found that TCR association rates differed between HLA loci; DRB1 had the most and HLA-C the fewest.

60 Vbeta and 13 Jbeta primers were used in PCR. Data came from immunoSEQ multiplex PCR; TCRdb stores just in-frame clones and leaves some out. The table lists some 180,000 clones, about 77% of them singletons. This chain uses TRBV5-4 with TRBJ2-2, with 9 bases matching TRBD1. The specimen was PBMCs. The origin of this receptor is a female donor in good health and CMV-seronegative. CDR3 protein: CASRRQGDPGELFF. In DNA, the CDR3 is TGTGCCAGCAGACGACAGGGGGATCCCGGGGAGCTGTTTTTT. Together with reference TRBV5-4 and TRBJ2-2, the CDR3 gives the full variable domain: ETGVTQSPTHLIKTRGQQVTLRCSSQSGHNTVSWYQQALGQGPQFIFQYYREEENGRGNFPPRFSGLQFPNYSSELNVNALELDDSALYLCASRRQGDPGELFFGEGSRLTVL.